Listed below are T cell receptor beta chains from one sample, sequenced in a study of T cells in localized non-small cell lung cancer. The protocol was immunoSEQ multiplex PCR, while the TCRdb copy is restricted to in-frame clones and leaves out a portion. The table records just under 30,000 clones, about nine tenths of them present only once. Material: peripheral blood, obtained before any cancer treatment. Source of these receptors: a woman between 35 and 75 years old with stage I lung adenocarcinoma. The CDR3 runs from the conserved cysteine through the conserved F or W. Each record gives: D gene, clone size, V gene, J gene, CDR3 DNA, CDR3 protein. The D gene is left open where the match is weak. Rows may omit the clone size; those that give it use once, few, many or a size class.

D gene: -; clone size: -; V gene: TRBV5-1; J gene: TRBJ2-3; CDR3 DNA: TGCGCCAGCAGCTTCGGCGATCGGTACACAGATACGCAGTATTTT; CDR3 protein: CASSFGDRYTDTQYF
D gene: -; clone size: -; V gene: TRBV6-5; J gene: TRBJ1-2; CDR3 DNA: TGTGCCAGCAGTTACCTACAGGGAGGTGGCTACACCTTC; CDR3 protein: CASSYLQGGGYTF
D gene: -; clone size: once; V gene: TRBV11-3; J gene: TRBJ2-2; CDR3 DNA: TGTGCCAGCAGCTCCCGACCACCGAACACCGGGGAGCTGTTTTTT; CDR3 protein: CASSSRPPNTGELFF
D gene: -; clone size: -; V gene: TRBV7-8; J gene: TRBJ2-7; CDR3 DNA: TGTGCCAGCAGCCTATCCGGCTCGGGGGTCTACGAGCAGTACTTC; CDR3 protein: CASSLSGSGVYEQYF
D gene: -; clone size: once; V gene: TRBV4-1; J gene: TRBJ2-3; CDR3 DNA: TGCGCCAGCAGCCAAGAGAAGACAGGCGGGGGCACGCAGTATTTT; CDR3 protein: CASSQEKTGGGTQYF
D gene: TRBD2; clone size: -; V gene: TRBV6-5; J gene: TRBJ2-7; CDR3 DNA: TGTGCCAGCACCCAGGGGAGCGGGGGCTCCTACGAGCAGTACTTC; CDR3 protein: CASTQGSGGSYEQYF
D gene: TRBD2; clone size: -; V gene: TRBV7-9; J gene: TRBJ2-7; CDR3 DNA: TGTGCCAGCAGCCGAGCGGGAGGGTTTTACGAGCAGTACTTC; CDR3 protein: CASSRAGGFYEQYF
D gene: TRBD1; clone size: -; V gene: TRBV27; J gene: TRBJ2-4; CDR3 DNA: TGTGCCAGCAGTCCCAACAGGGGCGCAACCAAAAACATTCAGTACTTC; CDR3 protein: CASSPNRGATKNIQYF
D gene: -; clone size: -; V gene: TRBV27; J gene: TRBJ1-2; CDR3 DNA: TGTGCCAGCAGTATCGACTCAGGGCGGCACTATGGCTACACCTTC; CDR3 protein: CASSIDSGRHYGYTF
D gene: -; clone size: -; V gene: TRBV11-2; J gene: TRBJ2-2; CDR3 DNA: TGTGCCAGCAGCTTAAGTTCCGGCTTCAGGAGTGGGGAGCTGTTTTTT; CDR3 protein: CASSLSSGFRSGELFF
D gene: -; clone size: -; V gene: TRBV10-2; J gene: TRBJ2-5; CDR3 DNA: TGCGCCAGCAGGCGGGCTGGCCAAGAGACCCAGTACTTC; CDR3 protein: CASRRAGQETQYF
D gene: TRBD1; clone size: -; V gene: TRBV10-3; J gene: TRBJ1-2; CDR3 DNA: TGTGCCATCAGTGAGCCCGGGACAGGGAATGGCTACACCTTC; CDR3 protein: CAISEPGTGNGYTF
D gene: -; clone size: -; V gene: TRBV4-1; J gene: TRBJ1-2; CDR3 DNA: TGCGCCAGCAGCCCAACCTTGCGGGGGGAGGTCTATGGCTACACCTTC; CDR3 protein: CASSPTLRGEVYGYTF
D gene: TRBD1; clone size: -; V gene: TRBV4-3; J gene: TRBJ2-7; CDR3 DNA: TGCGCCAGCAGCTACGGACAGGGGGCGGAGTACGAGCAGTACTTC; CDR3 protein: CASSYGQGAEYEQYF
D gene: -; clone size: -; V gene: TRBV5-4; J gene: TRBJ2-7; CDR3 DNA: TGTGCCAGCAGCTTGACAGCTTCCTCCTACGAGCAGTACTTC; CDR3 protein: CASSLTASSYEQYF
D gene: -; clone size: -; V gene: TRBV28; J gene: TRBJ1-1; CDR3 DNA: TGTGCCAGCAGTCTACCCAGAAACAGGAACACTGAAGCTTTCTTT; CDR3 protein: CASSLPRNRNTEAFF
D gene: -; clone size: -; V gene: TRBV29-1; J gene: TRBJ1-1; CDR3 DNA: TGCAGCGTTGAAGATCGAACCGGCAACACTGAAGCTTTCTTT; CDR3 protein: CSVEDRTGNTEAFF
D gene: TRBD2; clone size: -; V gene: TRBV7-9; J gene: TRBJ2-2; CDR3 DNA: TGTGCCAGCAGCCCCTTTAGCGGGAGAAACACCGGGGAGCTGTTTTTT; CDR3 protein: CASSPFSGRNTGELFF
D gene: -; clone size: -; V gene: TRBV27; J gene: TRBJ2-1; CDR3 DNA: TGTGCCAGCAGTTTATCAGGGGCCTCCTACAATGAGCAGTTCTTC; CDR3 protein: CASSLSGASYNEQFF
D gene: -; clone size: few; V gene: TRBV18; J gene: TRBJ1-4; CDR3 DNA: TGTGCCAGCTCACCACAAACGGAAAAACTGTTTTTT; CDR3 protein: CASSPQTEKLFF
D gene: -; clone size: -; V gene: TRBV12-5; J gene: TRBJ2-1; CDR3 DNA: TGTGCTAGTGGTTTGGGGGTAAATGAGCAGTTCTTC; CDR3 protein: CASGLGVNEQFF
D gene: -; clone size: -; V gene: TRBV19; J gene: TRBJ1-5; CDR3 DNA: TGTGCCAGTAGTATTTTAGCCACCGGAGGGGAGGTGCCCCAGCATTTT; CDR3 protein: CASSILATGGEVPQHF
D gene: TRBD2; clone size: once; V gene: TRBV7-7; J gene: TRBJ2-5; CDR3 DNA: TGTGCCAGCAGCATGACACTAGCGGGAGGATCAGAGACCCAGTACTTC; CDR3 protein: CASSMTLAGGSETQYF
D gene: -; clone size: -; V gene: TRBV5-4; J gene: TRBJ1-2; CDR3 DNA: TGTGCCAGCAGCTTGGACGGCGGTGATGACTACACCTTC; CDR3 protein: CASSLDGGDDYTF
D gene: -; clone size: -; V gene: TRBV4-2; J gene: TRBJ1-1; CDR3 DNA: TGTGCCAGCAGCCAAGTACTAAGAGGGGTTGATAACACTGAAGCTTTCTTT; CDR3 protein: CASSQVLRGVDNTEAFF
D gene: -; clone size: -; V gene: TRBV6-1; J gene: TRBJ1-2; CDR3 DNA: TGTGCCAGCAGTGATGGGCACCTCTATGGCTACACCTTC; CDR3 protein: CASSDGHLYGYTF
D gene: TRBD2; clone size: -; V gene: TRBV27; J gene: TRBJ2-7; CDR3 DNA: TGTGCCAGCAGTCGGGGGGTGGGTTCCTACGAGCAGTACTTC; CDR3 protein: CASSRGVGSYEQYF
D gene: -; clone size: -; V gene: TRBV28; J gene: TRBJ1-3; CDR3 DNA: TGTGCCAGCGTCACGGGGCCGATAGGTGGAAACACCATATATTTT; CDR3 protein: CASVTGPIGGNTIYF
D gene: TRBD1; clone size: -; V gene: TRBV28; J gene: TRBJ1-2; CDR3 DNA: TGTGCCAGCAGTGGGGGTGACAGGGCTGGTGGCTACACCTTC; CDR3 protein: CASSGGDRAGGYTF